The rows below give T cell receptor beta chains drawn from one sample of a study of blood T cell repertoires in COVID-19. Assay used: immunoSEQ multiplex PCR; TCRdb lists only in-frame clones, some missing. The table has 150,000 to 200,000 clones, roughly nine tenths seen once; the top ten hold about 1.9%. The sequenced sample was peripheral blood. The receptors come from a man younger than 35 who had recovered from COVID-19. Each CDR3 is given without its conserved first and last residue. Each record gives: CDR3 length, V gene, J gene, CDR3 protein.

CDR3 length: 9
V gene: TRBV29-1
J gene: TRBJ1-2
CDR3 protein: SVEGGYGYT

CDR3 length: 13
V gene: TRBV20-1
J gene: TRBJ2-3
CDR3 protein: SAGGTSGFGNTQY

CDR3 length: 11
V gene: TRBV5-6
J gene: TRBJ2-1
CDR3 protein: ASSLSGYNEQF

CDR3 length: 11
V gene: TRBV7-2
J gene: TRBJ2-7
CDR3 protein: ASSHDRGSEQY

CDR3 length: 10
V gene: TRBV19
J gene: TRBJ2-1
CDR3 protein: ASSPGSALQF

CDR3 length: 13
V gene: TRBV7-9
J gene: TRBJ1-6
CDR3 protein: ASSLGGQGDSPLH

CDR3 length: 15
V gene: TRBV18
J gene: TRBJ2-6
CDR3 protein: ASSPVGAGSGANVLT

CDR3 length: 13
V gene: TRBV6-5
J gene: TRBJ1-4
CDR3 protein: ASSYSIRGDEKLF

CDR3 length: 11
V gene: TRBV6-5
J gene: TRBJ2-7
CDR3 protein: ASTWTGAYEQY

CDR3 length: 13
V gene: TRBV3-1/TRBV3-2
J gene: TRBJ2-7
CDR3 protein: ASSPQWGGSYEQY

CDR3 length: 14
V gene: TRBV19
J gene: TRBJ1-1
CDR3 protein: ASSKGPGGPNTEAF

CDR3 length: 12
V gene: TRBV18
J gene: TRBJ2-7
CDR3 protein: ASFGAGGPSEQY

CDR3 length: 13
V gene: TRBV19
J gene: TRBJ1-4
CDR3 protein: ATAARSQSGEKLF

CDR3 length: 13
V gene: TRBV7-2
J gene: TRBJ2-2
CDR3 protein: ASSSRTIPAGELF

CDR3 length: 13
V gene: TRBV2
J gene: TRBJ1-1
CDR3 protein: ASSIMTGANTEAF

CDR3 length: 15
V gene: TRBV4-3
J gene: TRBJ2-1
CDR3 protein: ASSHGLAGISYNEQF

CDR3 length: 13
V gene: TRBV9
J gene: TRBJ2-7
CDR3 protein: ASSAFPDFAYEQY

CDR3 length: 13
V gene: TRBV7-3
J gene: TRBJ1-1
CDR3 protein: ASSLSAGMNTEAF

CDR3 length: 13
V gene: TRBV5-5
J gene: TRBJ2-2
CDR3 protein: ASSPGLADTGELF

CDR3 length: 12
V gene: TRBV7-2
J gene: TRBJ1-2
CDR3 protein: ASSLQWGNYGYT

CDR3 length: 14
V gene: TRBV24-1
J gene: TRBJ2-1
CDR3 protein: ATRALGAGGRNEQF

CDR3 length: 11
V gene: TRBV4-3
J gene: TRBJ1-5
CDR3 protein: ASSQDSEQPQH

CDR3 length: 13
V gene: TRBV19
J gene: TRBJ2-7
CDR3 protein: ASSMVLAGYYEQY

CDR3 length: 14
V gene: TRBV29-1
J gene: TRBJ2-5
CDR3 protein: SVEGTLTSGSETQY

CDR3 length: 11
V gene: TRBV5-4
J gene: TRBJ2-7
CDR3 protein: ASSLGPGGEQY

CDR3 length: 13
V gene: TRBV6-6
J gene: TRBJ2-2
CDR3 protein: ASSPMGRNTGELF

CDR3 length: 11
V gene: TRBV20-1
J gene: TRBJ1-2
CDR3 protein: SASPEANYGYT

CDR3 length: 15
V gene: TRBV28
J gene: TRBJ2-7
CDR3 protein: ASSLYGEGTGSYEQY

CDR3 length: 13
V gene: TRBV19
J gene: TRBJ2-5
CDR3 protein: ASSSPRQGQETQY

CDR3 length: 13
V gene: TRBV27
J gene: TRBJ2-7
CDR3 protein: ASSLTAGGPYEQY

CDR3 length: 14
V gene: TRBV4-1
J gene: TRBJ2-1
CDR3 protein: ASSQQLAGVYNEQF

CDR3 length: 12
V gene: TRBV19
J gene: TRBJ2-7
CDR3 protein: ASSYRQVDYEQY

CDR3 length: 13
V gene: TRBV7-9
J gene: TRBJ1-3
CDR3 protein: ASSLDPWSGNTIY

CDR3 length: 11
V gene: TRBV28
J gene: TRBJ2-7
CDR3 protein: ASTPQAGRRQY

CDR3 length: 12
V gene: TRBV5-1
J gene: TRBJ1-1
CDR3 protein: ASSLGTQGTEAF

CDR3 length: 15
V gene: TRBV10-1
J gene: TRBJ2-1
CDR3 protein: ASSESGIGPHNNEQF

CDR3 length: 14
V gene: TRBV9
J gene: TRBJ2-2
CDR3 protein: ASSTWTSGRAGELF

CDR3 length: 15
V gene: TRBV9
J gene: TRBJ2-6
CDR3 protein: ASSAGGLSSGANVLT

CDR3 length: 17
V gene: TRBV3-1/TRBV3-2
J gene: TRBJ2-3
CDR3 protein: ASSQVEREAKASTDTQY

CDR3 length: 12
V gene: TRBV28
J gene: TRBJ2-7
CDR3 protein: ATSGNSLTYEQY

CDR3 length: 12
V gene: TRBV19
J gene: TRBJ1-5
CDR3 protein: ASSVDSRNQPQH

CDR3 length: 12
V gene: TRBV5-4
J gene: TRBJ2-2
CDR3 protein: ASSLTRGSGELF

CDR3 length: 13
V gene: TRBV9
J gene: TRBJ2-3
CDR3 protein: ASSTGTSGGDTQY

CDR3 length: 14
V gene: TRBV18
J gene: TRBJ2-1
CDR3 protein: ASPPAGGSSYNEQF

CDR3 length: 11
V gene: TRBV25-1
J gene: TRBJ1-2
CDR3 protein: ASSGGTADGYT

CDR3 length: 13
V gene: TRBV2
J gene: TRBJ1-5
CDR3 protein: ASRAGTGGNQPQH

CDR3 length: 13
V gene: TRBV4-3
J gene: TRBJ1-2
CDR3 protein: ASSQVPVIPYGYT

CDR3 length: 12
V gene: TRBV6-2/TRBV6-3
J gene: TRBJ1-1
CDR3 protein: ASSPKRLNTEAF

CDR3 length: 13
V gene: TRBV7-2
J gene: TRBJ2-5
CDR3 protein: ASSPLAGEGKTQY

CDR3 length: 18
V gene: TRBV4-3
J gene: TRBJ1-4
CDR3 protein: ASSQDGGALLRATNEKLF

CDR3 length: 11
V gene: TRBV27
J gene: TRBJ2-1
CDR3 protein: ASSLVVYNEQF

CDR3 length: 12
V gene: TRBV5-1
J gene: TRBJ2-2
CDR3 protein: ASSFGAGPGELF

CDR3 length: 14
V gene: TRBV4-3
J gene: TRBJ2-7
CDR3 protein: ASSQEPSGSSYEQY

CDR3 length: 13
V gene: TRBV5-1
J gene: TRBJ1-6
CDR3 protein: ASSWGQGANSPLH

CDR3 length: 12
V gene: TRBV19
J gene: TRBJ2-2
CDR3 protein: ASSQVWGQVELF

CDR3 length: 11
V gene: TRBV5-1
J gene: TRBJ2-1
CDR3 protein: ASKAGDPNEQF

CDR3 length: 12
V gene: TRBV11-2
J gene: TRBJ1-2
CDR3 protein: ASSNRDSHYGYT